This is a list of T cell receptor beta chains from one sample in a study of stem cell transplantation in POMP-related autoinflammatory disease. Clones were read by immunoSEQ multiplex PCR, and TCRdb kept only the in-frame ones, dropping some. The sample includes 1,300 or so clones, roughly 80% of them seen just once. The material sequenced was Tregs from PBMCs, taken before stem cell transplantation. The receptors were gathered from a human donor with POMP-related autoinflammation and immune dysregulation (PRAID). CDR3s include the opening cysteine and the closing phenylalanine or tryptophan.

v_call cdr3_aa
TRBV6-5 CASSYLGDRGYTF
TRBV5-1 CASSLGSSGNTIYF
TRBV27 CASSPLPWSNQPQHF
TRBV7-8 CASSLPGSYEQYF
TRBV6-1 CASSARDRGPGELFF
TRBV5-1 CASSPSSLNSPLHF
TRBV5-1 CASSRTGGTEAFF
TRBV6-1 CASSPRPGSEQYF
TRBV19 CASSIRYGKLGGYTF
TRBV2 CASKMGRSSYNSPLHF
TRBV6-9 CASRTSYEQYF
TRBV7-3 CASSSTSTGELFF
TRBV5-5 CASRMLGLRTEAFF
TRBV5-1 CASSLSPSDNGQPQHF
TRBV18 CASSPLDFLNTGELFF
TRBV7-3 CASSLKAGVYNEQFF
TRBV7-8 CASSNMGQGKSSTEAFF
TRBV28 CASVWMAGAGEQYF
TRBV6-5 CASSQGDLNTGELFF
TRBV10-2 CASAGNSNQPQHF
TRBV5-4 CASSFHYEQYF
TRBV19 CASSIVGDRGAEAFF
TRBV4-1 CASSQRTSGQFF
TRBV5-5 CASSRLNGEQFF
TRBV5-1 CASSFGRGGLFHEQYF
TRBV4-1 CASSQAGQGVNSPLHF
TRBV4-2 CASSQDSLAKNIQYF
TRBV4-2 CASSQDAPPTDTQYF
TRBV6-5 CASSYFGVKDVDTQYF
TRBV11-3 CASSLGGTSGPYEQYF
TRBV4-1 CASSQGLAGANEQFF
TRBV30 CAWSGGNTIYF
TRBV28 CASTKSRGEKLFF
TRBV6-1 CASSDRFYGYTF
TRBV9 CASSVESLTEAFF
TRBV5-6 CASSPPGQHTEAFF